This entry lists 32 T cell receptor beta chains sequenced from one sample in a study of vaccination effects on CD4 cells after COVID-19. Generated by immunoSEQ multiplex PCR, the TCRdb table keeps only in-frame clones and is missing some. Here the sample spans 26,000 or so clones, 70% to 80% being singletons. Before sequencing took place, the ViraFEST assay used viral peptide pools to expand antigen-specific CD4+ T cells. A 10-day culture period preceded the isolation of CD4+ T cells. SARS-CoV-2 infected the person between March and December 2020, as confirmed by PCR. Their specific antigens are unknown. This specimen consisted of CD4+ T cells from PBMCs cultured with HCoV-NL63 spike peptides, obtained before COVID-19 vaccination. These receptors came from a human donor who had a prior SARS-CoV-2 infection.

The chain has TRBV19 and TRBJ1-2; TRBD1 is a possible D gene (6 bases). The CDR3 loop spans 15 amino acids. Germline V gene lookup returns CDR1 LNHDA and CDR2 SQIVND (reference sequence). Trimming stripped 3 bases from V and 4 bases from J, with 15 bases between. The CDR3 is CASSMIGGPTYGYTF. CDR3 DNA sequence: TGTGCCAGTAGTATGATCGGGGGCCCGACCTATGGCTACACCTTC.

This chain uses TRBV4-3 with TRBJ1-1; 9 bases align to TRBD1. V shed 3 bases and J 3 bases; nucleotides not matched to a gene: 11. This CDR3 is built from 17 residues. Germline V CDR1 and CDR2: LGHNA, YSLEER. CDR3 nucleotides: TGCGCCAGCAGCCACTTTGGGTGGACAGGGGAGGACACTGAAGCTTTCTTT. It codes for CASSHFGWTGEDTEAFF.

This clone has just one count. The J gene is TRBJ1-2, the V gene TRBV5-5, with 10 bases that match TRBD1. J was trimmed by 5 bases and V by 4 bases; bases with no gene match: 5. This CDR3 spans 14 amino acids. Germline V CDR1 and CDR2: SGHKS, YYEKEE (reference sequence). This CDR3 reads CASSLRDRGYGYTF. DNA of the CDR3: TGTGCCAGCAGCCTCAGGGACAGGGGTTATGGCTACACCTTC.

J is TRBJ1-1 and V is TRBV4-3; no reliable D call. Looked up from germline, CDR1 is LGHNA and CDR2 is YSLEER. Trimming took 0 bases from V and 4 from J, leaving 12 bases between them. CDR3 size: 15 residues. The CDR3 region is CASSQDGRRPTEAFF. CDR3 coding DNA: TGCGCCAGCAGCCAAGACGGCAGGAGGCCCACTGAAGCTTTCTTT.

The chain employs TRBV6-5 and TRBJ2-5; D gene ambiguous. Germline assignment: CDR1 MNHEY and CDR2 SVGAGI. The CDR3 totals 14 residues. V was trimmed by 6 bases and J by 5 bases, leaving 16 bases between them. This chain's CDR3 is CASRTGRTTETQYF. CDR3 sequence (DNA): TGTGCCAGCAGGACGGGTAGGACCACGGAGACCCAGTACTTC.

This clone was seen only once. The CDR3 sequence is CASRTGDYGYTF. CDR3 sequence (DNA): TGTGCCAGCAGGACAGGGGATTATGGCTACACCTTC. The chain links TRBV2 to TRBJ1-2; TRBD1 aligns across 8 bases. Germline V gives CDR1 SNHLY, CDR2 FYNNEI. This CDR3 comprises 12 residues. Trimming cost V 6 bases and J 5 bases; bases outside gene matches: 2.

The chain has TRBV7-2 and TRBJ1-5; the D gene is possibly TRBD1 (5 bases). This CDR3 is 15 amino acids long. The V gene lost 1 base and the J gene lost 7 bases, with 14 bases spanning the gap. From germline, CDR1 is SGHTA and CDR2 FQGNSA. The CDR3 nucleotides are TGTGCCAGCAGCTTAGTGTGGCAGGGATCCCAGCCCCAGCATTTT. Amino acid sequence: CASSLVWQGSQPQHF.

This chain connects TRBV6-2 or TRBV6-3 to TRBJ2-7; the D is unclear. The ends were cut back, 1 base at V and 6 bases at J, with 13 bases in the middle. The germline V gene has CDR1 MNHEY and CDR2 SVGEGT. The CDR3 runs to 14 residues. As DNA, the CDR3 is TGTGCCAGCAGTTACTTTCTAGTTCTCTCCGAGCAGTACTTC. Its protein product is CASSYFLVLSEQYF.

The genes are TRBV5-1 and TRBJ1-2; 7 positions match TRBD1. CDR1 and CDR2 (germline): SGHRS, YFSETQ. The CDR3 is 15 amino acids. Trimming removed 4 bases from V and 8 bases from J; junction bases left unmatched: 14. CDR3 DNA: TGCGCCAGCAGCCCCGGGACAGCTAACATGGGAGGCTACACCTTC. Translating gives CASSPGTANMGGYTF. The full variable domain, in which reference TRBV5-1 and TRBJ1-2 provide the parts outside the CDR3, is KAGVTQTPRYLIKTRGQQVTLSCSPISGHRSVSWYQQTPGQGLQFLFEYFSETQRNKGNFPGRFSGRQFSNSRSEMNVSTLELGDSALYLCASSPGTANMGGYTFGSGTRLTVV.

This clone has only a few counts. CDR3 region: CASSSTGGGLGAEAFF. CDR3 nucleotides: TGTGCCAGCAGCAGTACGGGGGGCGGTTTGGGCGCTGAAGCTTTCTTT. The V call is TRBV5-4, the J call TRBJ1-1; a possible D gene is TRBD1 (6 bases). Germline V gene lookup returns CDR1 SGHNT and CDR2 YYREEE (reference sequence). V lost 4 bases and J 6 bases, leaving 22 bases between the germline ends. The CDR3 runs to 16 residues.

V gene TRBV5-1 combines with J gene TRBJ2-7, with 11 nucleotides matching TRBD2. V lost 0 bases, J lost 3 bases, and 11 bases stayed unmatched. CDR1 SGHRS and CDR2 YFSETQ come from the germline V gene. CDR3 length: 18 amino acids. In DNA form, the CDR3 reads TGCGCCAGCAGCTTGGTTTCCCCGACTAGCGGGGCCAGCTACGAGCAGTACTTC. Protein product: CASSLVSPTSGASYEQYF. Supplemented by reference TRBV5-1 and TRBJ2-7, the full variable domain reads KAGVTQTPRYLIKTRGQQVTLSCSPISGHRSVSWYQQTPGQGLQFLFEYFSETQRNKGNFPGRFSGRQFSNSRSEMNVSTLELGDSALYLCASSLVSPTSGASYEQYFGPGTRLTVT.

The chain carries TRBV7-3 and TRBJ2-6; 8 nucleotides match TRBD2. Germline CDR1 is SGHTA and CDR2 is FQGTGA. The CDR3 length is 19 residues. J lost 4 bases, V lost 1 base, and 12 bases had no gene match. CDR3 nucleotides: TGTGCCAGCAGCTTAAGGGGCTCGGGGGGACTAGAGGGGGCCAACGTCCTGACTTTC. Protein product: CASSLRGSGGLEGANVLTF.

This clone was seen only a few times. The V gene is TRBV19, the J gene TRBJ1-2; possible D gene TRBD1, 6 bases. V lost 3 bases and J lost 8, with 16 bases in between. The CDR3 has 14 amino acids. From germline, CDR1 is LNHDA and CDR2 SQIVND (reference sequence). The CDR3 protein is CASSIPTLDRGYTF. CDR3 DNA: TGTGCCAGTAGTATCCCGACCCTGGACAGAGGCTACACCTTC.

This rearrangement joins TRBV21-1 to TRBJ1-1; no DNA check was done on the table's D call, TRBD1. TRBV21-1 is a pseudogene segment. The CDR3 is 15 amino acids. CDR3 bases: TGTGCCAGCAGCCCTAGGAACAGGATGAACACTGAAGCTTTCTTT. It is translated as CASSPRNRMNTEAFF.

The chain recombines TRBV18 with TRBJ2-2, with 8 bases identical to TRBD1. Looked up from germline, CDR1 is KGHSH and CDR2 is LQKENI. CDR3 length: 16 amino acids. Germline trimming cut 0 bases from V and 0 bases from J; bases unmatched to any gene: 0. CDR3 region: CASSPPGQANTGELFF. In DNA, the CDR3 is TGTGCCAGCTCACCACCGGGACAGGCGAACACCGGGGAGCTGTTTTTT.

The J gene is TRBJ1-1, the V gene TRBV4-2; no clear D. The CDR3 totals 16 residues. Trimming took off 0 bases at V and 6 bases at J, with 17 bases between the two ends. Germline values: CDR1 LGHNA, CDR2 YNFKEQ. CDR3 protein: CASSQDWAGLNAEAFF. The CDR3 DNA reads TGTGCCAGCAGCCAAGATTGGGCAGGACTTAACGCTGAAGCTTTCTTT.

This clone appeared a few times. The chain is built from TRBV5-1 and TRBJ1-5; no definite D call. Germline-derived CDR1 and CDR2 are SGHRS and YFSETQ. The CDR3 is 14 residues long. V was trimmed by 4 bases and J by 0 bases, leaving 8 bases between them. CDR3 sequence reads: CASSIDSSNQPQHF. DNA for the CDR3: TGCGCCAGCAGCATAGATTCTAGCAATCAGCCCCAGCATTTT.

The J gene is TRBJ1-2, the V gene TRBV5-6; no reliable D call. CDR1 and CDR2 from the germline V gene are SGHDT and YYEEEE. The CDR3 sequence is 11 residues long. Deletions cut 5 bases from V and 5 bases from J, with 7 bases between. The CDR3 DNA sequence: TGTGCCAGCAGTGATGGGTATGGCTACACCTTC. As protein: CASSDGYGYTF.

The J gene is TRBJ2-3, the V gene TRBV7-6, with 12 bases matching TRBD2. CDR3 size: 14 residues. V dropped 5 bases and J dropped 13; count of bases not matched to a gene: 10. Per germline, CDR1 SGHVS and CDR2 FNYEAQ. CDR3 in DNA: TGTGCCAGCAGCCTCGGACTAGCGGGGATACCGAAGTATTTT. This gives the protein CASSLGLAGIPKYF. Complete variable domain (other parts from reference TRBV7-6 and TRBJ2-3): GAGVSQSPRYKVTKRGQDVALRCDPISGHVSLYWYRQALGQGPEFLTYFNYEAQQDKSGLPNDRFSAERPEGSISTLTIQRTEQRDSAMYRCASSLGLAGIPKYFGPGTRLTVL.

The chain carries TRBV18 and TRBJ1-1; 11 bases line up with TRBD1. The CDR3 length is 17 residues. Germline values: CDR1 KGHSH, CDR2 LQKENI. J gave up 1 base and V 1 base, and 5 bases lay outside the gene matches. The CDR3 loop reads CASSPLRTGGTNTEAFF. CDR3 DNA: TGTGCCAGCTCACCACTTAGGACAGGGGGCACGAACACTGAAGCTTTCTTT.

The rearrangement links TRBV28 to TRBJ2-4; D is perhaps TRBD2 (6 bases). The germline gives CDR1 MDHEN, CDR2 SYDVKM. V was cut by 5 bases and J by 7 bases, with 18 bases left in between. The CDR3 length is 15 residues. CDR3 protein: CASSPLRGSENIQYF. As DNA, the CDR3 is TGTGCCAGCAGTCCATTACGGGGGAGTGAGAACATTCAGTACTTC.

The V call is TRBV6-5, the J call TRBJ2-7; D may be TRBD1 (6 bases). The CDR3 runs 14 residues. Germline lookup yields CDR1 MNHEY and CDR2 SVGAGI. The V and J ends lost 2 bases and 2 bases respectively, with 10 bases between them. The CDR3 DNA reads TGTGCCAGCAGTTACGGGGGCACAGCCTACGAGCAGTACTTC. Its protein product is CASSYGGTAYEQYF.

V and J are TRBV7-2 and TRBJ2-3; 7 positions match TRBD1. The CDR3 totals 14 residues. The germline V gene has CDR1 SGHTA and CDR2 FQGNSA. Trimming removed 5 bases from V and 4 bases from J; junction bases left unmatched: 6. CDR3 sequence (DNA): TGTGCCAGCAGCAGGGACAGAGGGGCAGATACGCAGTATTTT. Its protein is CASSRDRGADTQYF.

The chain is built from TRBV6-1 and TRBJ1-2; the D gene is possibly TRBD1 (6 bases). Germline V lookup: CDR1 MNHNS, CDR2 SASEGT. V lost 5 bases, J lost 5 bases, and 12 bases lay in between. This CDR3 is built from 13 residues. CDR3 coding DNA: TGTGCCAGCAGTAGAGAGGGGGAATATGGCTACACCTTC. Translation: CASSREGEYGYTF.

The chain links TRBV5-1 to TRBJ2-3, with 11 bases identical to TRBD2. The CDR3 is made up of 17 amino acids. Trimming removed 0 bases from V and 2 bases from J; junction bases left unmatched: 5. CDR1 SGHRS and CDR2 YFSETQ come from the germline V gene. The CDR3 region is CASSLVLAGGATDTQYF. DNA of the CDR3: TGCGCCAGCAGCTTGGTCCTAGCGGGGGGCGCCACAGATACGCAGTATTTT.

In this sample, this clone turned up once. The rearrangement links TRBV5-8 to TRBJ1-6; D gene unclear. This CDR3 region has 13 residues. The V and J ends lost 0 bases and 4 bases respectively, with 2 bases between them. Germline V CDR1 and CDR2: SGHTS, YDEGEE. CDR3 sequence (DNA): TGTGCCAGCAGCTTGGGGTATAATTCACCCCTCCACTTT. The encoded protein is CASSLGYNSPLHF.

The chain links TRBV7-6 to TRBJ1-2, with D possibly being TRBD1 (5 bases). In germline, CDR1 is SGHVS, CDR2 FNYEAQ. The CDR3 is 15 residues long. Trimming took off 9 bases at V and 4 bases at J, with 21 bases between the two ends. CDR3 sequence (DNA): TGTGCCAGGCGTGGACCGGGACGGATCTTCTATGGCTACACCTTC. Amino acid sequence: CARRGPGRIFYGYTF.

The chain is built from TRBV3-1 (or the pseudogene TRBV3-2) and TRBJ1-6, with D unclear. In germline, CDR1 is LGHDT, CDR2 YNNKEL (reference sequence). Deletions cut 4 bases from V and 5 bases from J, with 12 bases between. The CDR3 has 15 amino acids. The chain's CDR3 is CASSPTDIDNSPLHF. CDR3 bases: TGTGCCAGCAGCCCCACAGATATAGATAATTCACCCCTCCACTTT.

CDR3: CASSSSLGRLDEQFF. The CDR3 coding sequence is TGTGCCAGCAGCTCTAGCCTTGGCAGACTGGATGAGCAGTTCTTC. The chain combines TRBV7-3 with TRBJ2-1, with D possibly TRBD2 on 5 matching bases. Trimming shortened V by 4 bases and J by 8 bases, and 18 bases separated the two germline ends. Per germline, CDR1 SGHTA and CDR2 FQGTGA. The CDR3 contains 15 residues. Full variable domain (outside the CDR3, taken from reference TRBV7-3 and TRBJ2-1): GAGVSQTPSNKVTEKGKYVELRCDPISGHTALYWYRQSLGQGPEFLIYFQGTGAADDSGLPNDRFFAVRPEGSVSTLKIQRTERGDSAVYLCASSSSLGRLDEQFFGPGTRLTVL.

This clone has just a few counts. V is TRBV7-9 and J is TRBJ2-7; TRBD2 matches at 7 bases. From germline, CDR1 is SEHNR and CDR2 FQNEAQ (reference sequence). V dropped 1 base and J dropped 1; count of bases not matched to a gene: 10. This CDR3 contains 17 residues. The CDR3 coding sequence is TGTGCCAGCAGCTTAGTTTTTGGCGGGGGTTATTCCTACGAGCAGTACTTC. This codes for CASSLVFGGGYSYEQYF.

The V gene is TRBV9, the J gene TRBJ2-2, with D hard to call. CDR1 and CDR2 (germline): SGDLS, YYNGEE. V was pared by 8 bases and J by 0 bases, with 14 bases between. The CDR3 length is 15 residues. The CDR3 DNA sequence: TGTGCCAGGAGAAACGCGTGGACGAACACCGGGGAGCTGTTTTTT. Translation: CARRNAWTNTGELFF.

J is TRBJ2-7 and V is TRBV18, with 7 nucleotides matching TRBD1. The CDR3 is made up of 17 amino acids. The V segment lost 3 bases and the J segment 6 bases; nucleotides outside the gene matches: 17. CDR1 and CDR2 from the germline V gene are KGHSH and LQKENI. CDR3 sequence reads: CASSPDFIEGARSEQYF. The CDR3 bases are TGTGCCAGCTCACCCGACTTTATAGAGGGGGCCAGGAGCGAGCAGTACTTC.